Below, 22 T cell receptor beta chains from the same sample are listed, as sequenced in a study of human T cells and chemical hapten exposure. TCRdb reprocessed the RACE reads via MiXCR and lists one record per CDR3 protein. The sample lists roughly 200,000 distinct CDR3 sequences, 24% occurring once. Indicated time point: patch test 3, about 24 weeks after DPC sensitization. The treatment: therapeutic diphenylcyclopropenone sensitization with weekly scalp DPC. The specimen was whole blood, collected in connection with sensitization to the hapten diphenylcyclopropenone (DPC). The origin of the receptors is a woman aged 40 to 50 with alopecia areata. Some clones in this sample may be carry-over from other donors' samples.

J is TRBJ1-5 and V is TRBV4-1, with unresolved D. V dropped 1 base and J dropped 11 bases, with 18 bases sitting between them. The CDR3 is 15 amino acids. Germline loops: CDR1 MGHRA, CDR2 YSYEKL. DNA for the CDR3: TGCGCCAGCAGCCAAGCCTTTTGGTCAGAATCGGCCCAGCATTTT. Translation gives CASSQAFWSESAQHF.

This clonotype was seen only a few times. The chain combines TRBV28 with TRBJ2-6; no firm D call. The CDR3 runs 13 residues. Germline V gene sequence: CDR1 MDHEN, CDR2 SYDVKM. The V end was cut by 6 bases, the J end by 4 bases, with 7 bases between. This CDR3 is CASSRQGANVLTF. DNA for the CDR3: TGTGCCAGCAGCCGCCAGGGGGCCAACGTCCTGACTTTC.

The chain couples TRBV28 to TRBJ2-7; D gene unclear. This CDR3 is 12 amino acids long. Per germline, CDR1 MDHEN and CDR2 SYDVKM. V was cut by 5 bases and J by 6 bases, with 11 bases left in between. CDR3 in DNA: TGTGCCAGCAGTATCGAGACGTTCGAGCAGTACTTC. This gives the protein CASSIETFEQYF.

A few counts support this clonotype. The chain uses TRBV29-1 and TRBJ2-5, with TRBD2 identical over 8 bases. Trimming removed 5 bases from V and 0 bases from J; junction bases left unmatched: 5. The length of the CDR3 is 14 residues. Germline values: CDR1 SQVTM, CDR2 ANQGSEA. In DNA, the CDR3 is TGCAGCGTTCCGGCTAGCGGGTACCAAGAGACCCAGTACTTC. Translating it yields CSVPASGYQETQYF.

V and J are TRBV11-1 and TRBJ2-5; 11 bases match TRBD2. Germline V gene data show CDR1 as SGHAT and CDR2 as FQDESV (reference sequence). V shed 6 bases, J shed 6 bases, and the junction held 9 bases outside the gene matches. There are 15 residues in the CDR3. The CDR3 nucleotides read TGTGCCAGCAGTCACCCCGGGACTAGCGGAAAGACCCAGTACTTC. Protein: CASSHPGTSGKTQYF.

At least ten counts were recorded for this clonotype. V and J are TRBV29-1 and TRBJ1-3, with D possibly being TRBD1 (6 bases). This CDR3 contains 12 residues. Germline assignment: CDR1 SQVTM and CDR2 ANQGSEA. The germline V and J ends were trimmed by 7 bases and 2 bases, with 9 bases remaining between them. The CDR3, as DNA: TGCAGCGCAGGGGAAACTGGAAACACCATATATTTT. It specifies CSAGETGNTIYF.

This clonotype was detected ten times or more. This chain links TRBV12-3 or TRBV12-4 with TRBJ1-3; 8 nucleotides line up with TRBD1. Trimming cost V 1 base and J 0 bases; bases outside gene matches: 2. This CDR3 region has 16 residues. The CDR3 nucleotides are TGTGCCAGCAGTTTAGGGACAGGGATCTCTGGAAACACCATATATTTT. Its translation is CASSLGTGISGNTIYF.

J is TRBJ1-1 and V is TRBV10-3; D is possibly TRBD1 (6 bases). Germline CDR1 is ENHRY and CDR2 is SYGVKD. V lost 0 bases, J lost 4 bases, and 15 bases lay in between. The CDR3 is 16 residues long. The CDR3 sequence: CAISESQGKGATEAFF. DNA of the CDR3: TGTGCCATCAGTGAGTCCCAGGGGAAAGGGGCCACTGAAGCTTTCTTT.

This clonotype was detected a few times. The chain joins TRBV20-1 to TRBJ2-3; possibly TRBD2 for D (6 bases). V was cut by 0 bases and J by 3 bases, with 13 bases left in between. The CDR3 consists of 15 residues. Germline values: CDR1 DFQATT, CDR2 SNEGSKA (reference sequence). DNA of the CDR3: TGCAGTGCTAGAGATCCCAAGCGGGCGACAGATACGCAGTATTTT. Amino acid sequence: CSARDPKRATDTQYF.

This clonotype has a handful of counts. The chain uses TRBV20-1 and TRBJ2-2; 12 bases line up with TRBD2. Germline CDR1 is DFQATT and CDR2 is SNEGSKA (reference sequence). This CDR3 is 17 amino acids long. The V and J ends lost 0 bases and 6 bases, in that order; junction bases with no gene match: 8. The CDR3 DNA reads as TGCAGTGCTAGAGATATCCGACTAGCGGGAGATTCCGGGGAGCTGTTTTTT. Amino acids: CSARDIRLAGDSGELFF.

This clonotype was detected ten times or more. This rearrangement joins TRBV20-1 to TRBJ2-7; TRBD2 matches at 12 bases. V lost 2 bases to trimming and J lost 1 base; unmatched junction nucleotides: 6. Germline loops: CDR1 DFQATT, CDR2 SNEGSKA (reference sequence). There are 16 residues in the CDR3. The CDR3 here is CSARRLAGGTSYEQYF. The CDR3 DNA follows: TGCAGTGCTAGACGGCTAGCGGGAGGGACTTCCTACGAGCAGTACTTC.

This rearrangement joins TRBV20-1 to TRBJ2-7; TRBD2 aligns across 12 bases. Germline CDR1 DFQATT, CDR2 SNEGSKA (reference sequence). The CDR3 is 15 residues long. V dropped 0 bases and J dropped 4; count of bases not matched to a gene: 4. The CDR3 DNA sequence: TGCAGTGCTAGAGATGGGACTAGCGGGCCGTACGAGCAGTACTTC. Residues: CSARDGTSGPYEQYF.

The chain carries TRBV28 and TRBJ2-7; D is uncertain. The germline V gene encodes CDR1 MDHEN and CDR2 SYDVKM. The CDR3 totals 12 residues. Trimming left V 1 base short and J 5 bases short, with 6 bases between. CDR3 residues: CASSLLVHEQYF. The CDR3 nucleotides read TGTGCCAGCAGTTTATTAGTCCACGAGCAGTACTTC.

The chain uses TRBV12-3 or TRBV12-4 and TRBJ2-4; 9 positions agree with TRBD1. V shed 7 bases, J shed 4 bases, and the junction held 2 bases outside the gene matches. This CDR3 is 13 amino acids long. The CDR3 region is CASTGTGKNIQYF. The DNA of the CDR3 is TGTGCCAGCACCGGGACAGGGAAAAACATTCAGTACTTC.

This clonotype was seen a handful of times. The V and J genes are TRBV7-2 and TRBJ2-7; TRBD1 matches 8 bases. Trimming cost V 7 bases and J 2 bases; bases outside gene matches: 10. CDR1 is SGHTA, CDR2 FQGNSA, per germline. The CDR3 consists of 15 residues. The CDR3 nucleotides read TGTGCCAGCATACCTGTCCCGGGACAGGCCTACGAGCAGTACTTC. Translation: CASIPVPGQAYEQYF.

This clonotype was counted between two and nine times. The rearrangement uses TRBV12-3 or TRBV12-4 and TRBJ1-1, with D unclear. The V gene lost 4 bases and the J gene lost 7 bases, with 7 bases spanning the gap. The CDR3 is 11 amino acids. As DNA, the CDR3 is TGTGCCAGCAGTTCCCCCGATGAAGCTTTCTTT. Protein: CASSSPDEAFF.

This clonotype was counted only a few times. This rearrangement joins TRBV4-2 to TRBJ2-2; D is unresolved. V shed 4 bases and J shed 2 bases, with 14 bases lying between them. Germline CDR1 and CDR2: LGHNA and YNFKEQ. There are 16 residues in the CDR3. This CDR3 reads CASSRLEVLNTGELFF. The CDR3 DNA is TGTGCCAGCAGCCGTTTAGAGGTACTAAACACCGGGGAGCTGTTTTTT.

V is TRBV7-8 and J is TRBJ1-4; 8 bases fit TRBD1. There are 16 residues in the CDR3. From germline, CDR1 is SGHVS and CDR2 FQNEAQ. V dropped 6 bases and J dropped 8; count of bases not matched to a gene: 14. CDR3 coding DNA: TGTGCCAGCAGTTACCTTAGTCAGGGGGCCTGGGAAAAACTGTTTTTT. Its translation: CASSYLSQGAWEKLFF.

This clonotype came up a few times. This chain connects TRBV5-1 to TRBJ2-1, with TRBD1 matching 7 bases. The CDR3 loop spans 14 amino acids. The germline V gene encodes CDR1 SGHRS and CDR2 YFSETQ. J gave up 2 bases and V 4 bases, and 3 bases lay outside the gene matches. This CDR3 reads CASSPTGAYNEQFF. DNA for the CDR3: TGCGCCAGCAGCCCCACAGGGGCCTACAATGAGCAGTTCTTC. Variable domain in full (rest from reference TRBV5-1 and TRBJ2-1): KAGVTQTPRYLIKTRGQQVTLSCSPISGHRSVSWYQQTPGQGLQFLFEYFSETQRNKGNFPGRFSGRQFSNSRSEMNVSTLELGDSALYLCASSPTGAYNEQFFGPGTRLTVL.

This chain's CDR3 is CASSLYGETLNSPLHF. Written as DNA, the CDR3 is TGTGCCAGCAGTTTATACGGCGAGACACTGAATTCACCCCTCCACTTT. This chain links TRBV28 with TRBJ1-6; no clear D. Trimming cost V 1 base and J 7 bases, with 14 bases left between them. The CDR3 consists of 16 residues. Per the germline V gene, CDR1 is MDHEN and CDR2 is SYDVKM.

This clonotype showed up just a few times. The chain joins TRBV7-2 to TRBJ1-1; D uncertain. CDR1 SGHTA and CDR2 FQGNSA come from the germline V gene. V lost 4 bases and J 6 bases, leaving 9 bases between the germline ends. The CDR3 is made up of 12 amino acids. The CDR3 DNA follows: TGTGCCAGCAGCTGGGGTAGGGCTGAAGCTTTCTTT. Translating it yields CASSWGRAEAFF.

The chain combines TRBV6-2 or TRBV6-3 with TRBJ2-3; the D call may be TRBD1 or TRBD2 (5 bases each). Trimming stripped 2 bases from V and 6 bases from J, with 21 bases between. This CDR3 is 17 amino acids long. Germline CDR1 and CDR2: MNHEY and SVGEGT. The DNA for the CDR3 is TGTGCCAGCAGTTACCCTAACGGGGCGTTTCAAAAGGATACGCAGTATTTT. Residues: CASSYPNGAFQKDTQYF.